This is a list of T cell receptor beta chains from one sample in a study of control samples from healthy donors and cancer patients. The method was immunoSEQ multiplex PCR; TCRdb's version includes in-frame clones alone and lacks a portion of them. The sample holds 200,000 to 250,000 clones; about 94% are singletons and the top ten take approximately 1.5%. The sequenced sample was blood. These receptors all come from a man aged 50 or older in good health. The CDR3 runs from the conserved cysteine through the conserved F or W. Each record gives: V gene, CDR3 protein.

V gene: TRBV11-3; CDR3 protein: CASSLGTGSNSPLHF
V gene: TRBV18; CDR3 protein: CASSPQGNNQPQHF
V gene: TRBV28; CDR3 protein: CASSPPREEQPQHF
V gene: TRBV2; CDR3 protein: CASSPEAARLNYGYTF
V gene: TRBV6-4; CDR3 protein: CASRNRGAEAFF
V gene: TRBV10-3; CDR3 protein: CAIAPGKYNEQFF
V gene: TRBV24-1; CDR3 protein: CATSVPSRTDTQYF
V gene: TRBV11-2; CDR3 protein: CASRAGSTDTQYF
V gene: TRBV18; CDR3 protein: CASSGTDQPQHF
V gene: TRBV7-3; CDR3 protein: CASSLQGPGTEAFF
V gene: TRBV7-6; CDR3 protein: CASRLSGGDTGELFF
V gene: TRBV5-1; CDR3 protein: CASSLRGQGGNSYNSPLHF
V gene: TRBV28; CDR3 protein: CASSPGGSYYEQYF
V gene: TRBV19; CDR3 protein: CASSIFWEPGLTGETQYF
V gene: TRBV2; CDR3 protein: CASMGSGTGFPSGYTF
V gene: TRBV18; CDR3 protein: CASSPNGWPPTGNTIYF
V gene: TRBV24-1; CDR3 protein: CATSDRTGAGETQYF
V gene: TRBV19; CDR3 protein: CASGNGGPIHEQYF
V gene: TRBV27; CDR3 protein: CASSLSGNQPQHF
V gene: TRBV19; CDR3 protein: CASSPQTLRGNQPQHF